The TCR beta chain described here comes from a study of blood T cells in healthy people across ages. Caucasian individuals from Russia who were healthy and aged about 6 to 95 acted as donors. A remark on this clonotype: A clone one base away is much larger, so this may be a read error.

The second PCR ran about 6 to 11 cycles with a sample-barcoded 5' primer and J-beta primers. A tag from a template-switch adaptor with 12 random nucleotides marked each cDNA molecule. MiXCR was run by TCRdb on the 5' RACE reads, yielding one entry per CDR3 protein. This table holds hundreds of thousands of distinct CDR3 sequences, roughly two fifths found once. The germline V gene has CDR1 SQVTM and CDR2 ANQGSEA. This CDR3 has 15 residues. V gene TRBV29-1 combines with J gene TRBJ2-1, with D possibly being TRBD1 or TRBD2 (5 bases each). TRBJ2-7 matches the DNA end more closely, so the J call is doubtful. This receptor was identified in a woman aged 60-70 years in good health. Sequencing input: blood. CDR3 in DNA: TGCAGCGTCGTGCGACACCCCGGGACCCCGACGGGGCAGTACTTC. It is translated as CSVVRHPGTPTGQYF.